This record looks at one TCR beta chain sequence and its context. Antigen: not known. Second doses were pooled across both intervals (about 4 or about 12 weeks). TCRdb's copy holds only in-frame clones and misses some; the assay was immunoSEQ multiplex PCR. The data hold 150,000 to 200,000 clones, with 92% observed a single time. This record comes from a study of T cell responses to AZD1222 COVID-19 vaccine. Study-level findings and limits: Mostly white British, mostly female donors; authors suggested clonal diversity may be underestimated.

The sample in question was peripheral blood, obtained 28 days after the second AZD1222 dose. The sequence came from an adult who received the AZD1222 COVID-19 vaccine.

The CDR3 spells CASSIDRLGKAFF. CDR3 coding DNA: TGTGCCAGTAGTATTGACAGGCTGGGAAAAGCTTTCTTT. J is TRBJ1-1 and V is TRBV19; a weak D match, TRBD1 (6 bases). The germline V gene encodes CDR1 LNHDA and CDR2 SQIVND (reference sequence). The CDR3 length is 13 residues. Trimming left V 3 bases short and J 9 bases short, with 14 bases between. The full variable domain, rest sourced from reference TRBV19 and TRBJ1-1, is DGGITQSPKYLFRKEGQNVTLSCEQNLNHDAMYWYRQDPGQGLRLIYYSQIVNDFQKGDIAEGYSVSREKKESFPLTVTSAQKNPTAFYLCASSIDRLGKAFFGQGTRLTVV.